This T cell receptor (beta chain) was identified in a study of blood T cell repertoires in COVID-19. In the study overall: Samples came from the United States, Italy and Spain, spanning acute and convalescent COVID-19. T cells, B-cell-depleted T cells, or PBMCs supplied cDNA or gDNA.

Germline CDR1 SGHTA, CDR2 FQGNSA. Trimming removed 4 bases from V and 1 base from J; junction bases left unmatched: 3. The CDR3 loop spans 14 amino acids. Methods used by the authors: Estimated nucleated cell counts came from reference gene primer amplification. Profiling relied on immunoSEQ multiplex PCR, and the TCRdb table lists in-frame clones only, not all of them. That table supplies the V and J calls and clone size; D and trimming were determined from the DNA. The data contain around 100,000 clones, approximately 80% of them singletons. This TCR came from a human donor in a cohort sampled during active COVID-19. The sample taken for sequencing was peripheral blood. The chain joins TRBV7-2 to TRBJ2-5, with 7 bases identical to TRBD2. This chain's CDR3 is CASSSGGFQETQYF. The DNA of the CDR3 is TGTGCCAGCAGCTCGGGGGGTTTCCAAGAGACCCAGTACTTC. Full variable domain (remainder filled in from reference TRBV7-2 and TRBJ2-5): GAGVSQSPSNKVTEKGKDVELRCDPISGHTALYWYRQSLGQGLEFLIYFQGNSAPDKSGLPSDRFSAERTGGSVSTLTIQRTQQEDSAVYLCASSSGGFQETQYFGPGTRLLVL.